One and the same sample provided the 4 T cell receptor beta chains below, sequenced in a study of Ad26.COV2.S vaccination and SARS-CoV-2 variants. Libraries were prepared by immunoSEQ multiplex PCR; TCRdb keeps only in-frame clonotypes and omits some of them. Of roughly 420,000 clones in the sample, 88% were seen once. Treatment defined: roughly 18 received Ad26.COV2.S at low or high dose, single or two shots; about 5 received placebo; per-sample allocation not given. Specimens were obtained on day 63 following the first vaccine or placebo injection. This material consisted of peripheral blood, taken in a trial of Ad26.COV2.S vaccine versus placebo. The receptors stem from a person between 18 and 65 years old who received the Ad26.COV2.S COVID-19 vaccine or a placebo.

Of note for this clone: This same CDR3 is encoded by further DNA sequences in the sample. The chain joins TRBV6-5 to TRBJ2-7; D not resolved. Germline V gene data show CDR1 as MNHEY and CDR2 as SVGAGI. This CDR3 comprises 11 residues. The V end lost 5 bases, the J end lost 2 bases, and 4 bases lay between the germline ends. CDR3 sequence (DNA): TGTGCCAGCAGTACAACCTACGAGCAGTACTTC. Encoded protein: CASSTTYEQYF.

The rearrangement uses TRBV9 and TRBJ2-2; D not certain. From germline, CDR1 is SGDLS and CDR2 YYNGEE. Trimming pared 3 bases from V and 5 bases from J, leaving 8 bases between. The CDR3 consists of 13 residues. In nucleotides, the CDR3 is TGTGCCAGCAGCGGTAATTGGACCGGGGAGCTGTTTTTT. This codes for CASSGNWTGELFF.

The CDR3 spells CASSSDSLQETQYF. CDR3 nucleotides: TGCGCCAGCAGCTCGGACAGCTTACAAGAGACCCAGTACTTC. The chain recombines TRBV5-1 with TRBJ2-5; D is perhaps TRBD1 (6 bases). The CDR3 has 14 residues. In germline, CDR1 is SGHRS, CDR2 YFSETQ. V lost 3 bases and J lost 2, with 11 bases in between.

J is TRBJ2-5 and V is TRBV7-2; the D gene is possibly TRBD1 (6 bases). Trimming shortened V by 1 base and J by 1 base, and 7 bases separated the two germline ends. CDR3 size: 14 residues. Per germline, CDR1 SGHTA and CDR2 FQGNSA. The CDR3 spells CASSLVRGQETQYF. DNA of the CDR3: TGTGCCAGCAGCTTAGTCAGGGGCCAAGAGACCCAGTACTTC.